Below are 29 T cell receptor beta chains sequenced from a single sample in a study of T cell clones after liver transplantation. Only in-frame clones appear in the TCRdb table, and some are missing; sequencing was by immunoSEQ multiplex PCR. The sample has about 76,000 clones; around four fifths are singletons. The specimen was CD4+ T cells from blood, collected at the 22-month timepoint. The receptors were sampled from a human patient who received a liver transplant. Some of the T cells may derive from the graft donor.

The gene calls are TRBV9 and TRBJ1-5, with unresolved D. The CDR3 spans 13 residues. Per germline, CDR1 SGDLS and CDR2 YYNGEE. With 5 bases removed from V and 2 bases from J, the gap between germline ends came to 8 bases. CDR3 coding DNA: TGTGCCAGCAGAAAATATGGCAATCAGCCCCAGCATTTT. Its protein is CASRKYGNQPQHF.

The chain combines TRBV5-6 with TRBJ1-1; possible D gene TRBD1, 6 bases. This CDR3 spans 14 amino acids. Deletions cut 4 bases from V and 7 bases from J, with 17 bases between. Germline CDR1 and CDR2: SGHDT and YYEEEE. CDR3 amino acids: CASSGETGYGEAFF. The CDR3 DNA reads TGTGCCAGCAGCGGGGAAACAGGGTACGGTGAAGCTTTCTTT.

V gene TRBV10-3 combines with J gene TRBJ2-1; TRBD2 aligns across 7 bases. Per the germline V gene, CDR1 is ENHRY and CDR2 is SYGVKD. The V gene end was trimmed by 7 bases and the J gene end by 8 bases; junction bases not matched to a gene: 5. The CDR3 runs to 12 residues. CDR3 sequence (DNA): TGTGCCATCACGGGCGGGGGTGATGAGCAGTTCTTC. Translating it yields CAITGGGDEQFF.

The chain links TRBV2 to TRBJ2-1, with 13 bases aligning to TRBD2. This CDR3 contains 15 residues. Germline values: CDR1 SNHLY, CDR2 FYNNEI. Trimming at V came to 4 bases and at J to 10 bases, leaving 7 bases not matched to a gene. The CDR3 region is CASSGTSGSHGEQFF. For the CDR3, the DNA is TGTGCCAGCAGTGGGACTAGCGGGAGTCATGGAGAGCAGTTCTTC.

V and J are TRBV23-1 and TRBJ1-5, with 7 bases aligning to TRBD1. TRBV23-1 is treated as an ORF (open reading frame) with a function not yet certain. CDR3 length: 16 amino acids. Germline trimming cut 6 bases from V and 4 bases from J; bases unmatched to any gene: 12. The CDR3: CASSRRQGSWNQPQHF. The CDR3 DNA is TGCGCCAGCAGCCGCAGACAGGGTTCCTGGAATCAGCCCCAGCATTTT.

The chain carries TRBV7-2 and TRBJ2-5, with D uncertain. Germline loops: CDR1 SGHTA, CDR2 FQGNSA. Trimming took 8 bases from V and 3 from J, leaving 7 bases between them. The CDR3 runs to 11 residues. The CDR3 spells CASGSEETQYF. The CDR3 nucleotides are TGTGCCAGCGGGTCTGAAGAGACCCAGTACTTC.

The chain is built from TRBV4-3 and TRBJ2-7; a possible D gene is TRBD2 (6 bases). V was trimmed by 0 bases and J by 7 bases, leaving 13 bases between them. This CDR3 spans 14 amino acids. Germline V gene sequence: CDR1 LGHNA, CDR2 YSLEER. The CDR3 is CASSQEPGEGEQYF. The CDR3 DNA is TGCGCCAGCAGCCAAGAACCGGGAGAGGGGGAGCAGTACTTC.

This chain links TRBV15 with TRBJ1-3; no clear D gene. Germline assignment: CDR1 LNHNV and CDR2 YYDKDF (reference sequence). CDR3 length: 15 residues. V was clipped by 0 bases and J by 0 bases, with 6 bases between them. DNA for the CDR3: TGTGCCACCAGCAGAGAAGACAACTCTGGAAACACCATATATTTT. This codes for CATSREDNSGNTIYF.

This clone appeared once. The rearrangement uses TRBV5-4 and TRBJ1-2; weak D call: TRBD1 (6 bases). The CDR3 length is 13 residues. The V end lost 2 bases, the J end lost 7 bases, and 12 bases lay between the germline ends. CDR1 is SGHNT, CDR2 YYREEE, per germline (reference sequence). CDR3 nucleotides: TGTGCCAGCAGCTTTGGGGGGCCGGCTGGCTACACCTTC. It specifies CASSFGGPAGYTF. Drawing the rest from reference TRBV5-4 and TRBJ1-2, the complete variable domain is ETGVTQSPTHLIKTRGQQVTLRCSSQSGHNTVSWYQQALGQGPQFIFQYYREEENGRGNFPPRFSGLQFPNYSSELNVNALELDDSALYLCASSFGGPAGYTFGSGTRLTVV.

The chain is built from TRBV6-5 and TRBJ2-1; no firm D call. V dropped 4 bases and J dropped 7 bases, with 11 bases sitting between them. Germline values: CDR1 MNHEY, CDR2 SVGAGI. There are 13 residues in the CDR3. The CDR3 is CASSSSLRNEQFF. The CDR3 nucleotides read TGTGCCAGCAGTTCTAGTCTTCGGAATGAGCAGTTCTTC.

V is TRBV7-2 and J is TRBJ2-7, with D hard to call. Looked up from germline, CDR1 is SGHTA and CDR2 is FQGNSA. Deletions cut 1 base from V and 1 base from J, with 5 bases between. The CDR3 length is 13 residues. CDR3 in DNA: TGTGCCAGCAGCTTAGAGATATCCTACGAGCAGTACTTC. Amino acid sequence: CASSLEISYEQYF.

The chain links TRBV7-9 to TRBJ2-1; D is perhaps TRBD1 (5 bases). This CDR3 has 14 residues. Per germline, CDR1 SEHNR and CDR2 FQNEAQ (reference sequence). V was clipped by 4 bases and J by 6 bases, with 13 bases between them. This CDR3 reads CASSSSTGRNEQFF. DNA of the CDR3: TGTGCCAGCAGCTCAAGTACAGGACGCAATGAGCAGTTCTTC.

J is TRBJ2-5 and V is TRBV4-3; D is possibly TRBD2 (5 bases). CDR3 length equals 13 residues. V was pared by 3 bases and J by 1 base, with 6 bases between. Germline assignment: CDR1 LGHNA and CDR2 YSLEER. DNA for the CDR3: TGCGCCAGCAGCCACCTAGCCCAAGAGACCCAGTACTTC. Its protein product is CASSHLAQETQYF.

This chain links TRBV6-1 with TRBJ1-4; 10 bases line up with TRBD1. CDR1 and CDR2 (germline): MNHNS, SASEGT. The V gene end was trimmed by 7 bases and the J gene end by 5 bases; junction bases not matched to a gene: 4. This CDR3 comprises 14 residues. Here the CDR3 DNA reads TGTGCCAGCATCCGGGACAGGGGAAATGAAAAACTGTTTTTT. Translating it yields CASIRDRGNEKLFF.

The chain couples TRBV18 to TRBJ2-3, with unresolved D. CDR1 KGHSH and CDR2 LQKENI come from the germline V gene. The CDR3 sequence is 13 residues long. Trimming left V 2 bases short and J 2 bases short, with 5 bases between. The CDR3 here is CASSPRPTDTQYF. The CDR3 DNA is TGTGCCAGCTCACCAAGGCCCACAGATACGCAGTATTTT. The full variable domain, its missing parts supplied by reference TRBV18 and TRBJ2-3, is NAGVMQNPRHLVRRRGQEARLRCSPMKGHSHVYWYRQLPEEGLKFMVYLQKENIIDESGMPKERFSAEFPKEGPSILRIQQVVRGDSAAYFCASSPRPTDTQYFGPGTRLTVL.

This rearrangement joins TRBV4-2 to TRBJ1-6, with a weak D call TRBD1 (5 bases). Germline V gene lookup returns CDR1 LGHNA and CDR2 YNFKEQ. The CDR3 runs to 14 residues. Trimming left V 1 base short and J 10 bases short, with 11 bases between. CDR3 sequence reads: CASSQGQYQSPLHF. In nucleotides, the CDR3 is TGTGCCAGCAGCCAAGGACAGTATCAATCACCCCTCCACTTT.

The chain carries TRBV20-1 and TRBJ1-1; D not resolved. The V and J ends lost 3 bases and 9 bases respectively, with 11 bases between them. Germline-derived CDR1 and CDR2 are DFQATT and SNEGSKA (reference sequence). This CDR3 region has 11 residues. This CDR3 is CSASGRDKAFF. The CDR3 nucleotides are TGCAGTGCTAGCGGTCGTGATAAAGCTTTCTTT.

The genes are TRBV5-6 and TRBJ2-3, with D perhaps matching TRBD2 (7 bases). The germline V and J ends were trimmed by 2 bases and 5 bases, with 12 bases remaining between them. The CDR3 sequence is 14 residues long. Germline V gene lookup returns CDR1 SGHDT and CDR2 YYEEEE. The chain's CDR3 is CASSFQRGGDTQYF. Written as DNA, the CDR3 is TGTGCCAGCAGCTTCCAAAGGGGGGGAGATACGCAGTATTTT.

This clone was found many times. The CDR3 nucleotides read TGTGCCAGCAGTCCCATCTCAGGGGGCTATGGCTACACCTTC. This gives the protein CASSPISGGYGYTF. The chain is built from TRBV2 and TRBJ1-2; 7 nucleotides line up with TRBD1. The CDR3 runs to 14 residues. V dropped 5 bases and J dropped 4; count of bases not matched to a gene: 7. Germline V gene lookup returns CDR1 SNHLY and CDR2 FYNNEI.

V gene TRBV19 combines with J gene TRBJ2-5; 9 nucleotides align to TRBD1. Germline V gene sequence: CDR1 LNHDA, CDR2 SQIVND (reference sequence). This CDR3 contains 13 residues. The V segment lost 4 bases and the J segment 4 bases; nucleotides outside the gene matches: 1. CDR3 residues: CASSKTGGETQYF. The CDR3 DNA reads TGTGCCAGTAGTAAGACAGGGGGAGAGACCCAGTACTTC.

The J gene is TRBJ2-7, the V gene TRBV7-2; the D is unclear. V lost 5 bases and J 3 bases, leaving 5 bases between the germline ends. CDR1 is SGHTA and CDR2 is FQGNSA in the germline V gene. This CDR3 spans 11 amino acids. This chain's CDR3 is CASSENYEQYF. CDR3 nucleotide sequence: TGTGCCAGCAGCGAAAACTACGAGCAGTACTTC.

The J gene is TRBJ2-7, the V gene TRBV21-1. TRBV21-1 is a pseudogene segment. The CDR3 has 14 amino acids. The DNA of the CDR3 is TGTGCCACCAGGCCGGGACCCCGGCCCCACGAGCAGTACTTC. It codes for CATRPGPRPHEQYF.

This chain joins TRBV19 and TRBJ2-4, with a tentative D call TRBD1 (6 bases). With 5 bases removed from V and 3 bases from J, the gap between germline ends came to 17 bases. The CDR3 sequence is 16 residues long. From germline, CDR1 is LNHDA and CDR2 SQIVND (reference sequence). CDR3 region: CASSPTNRVFKNIQYF. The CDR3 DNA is TGTGCCAGTAGTCCAACGAACAGGGTATTCAAAAACATTCAGTACTTC.

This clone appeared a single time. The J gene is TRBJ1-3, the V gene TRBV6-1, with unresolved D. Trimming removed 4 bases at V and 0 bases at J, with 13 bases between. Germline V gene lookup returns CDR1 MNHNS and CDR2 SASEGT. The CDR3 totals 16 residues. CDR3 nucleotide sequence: TGTGCCAGCAGTGCCGGACGGTCTGTCTCTGGAAACACCATATATTTT. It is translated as CASSAGRSVSGNTIYF.

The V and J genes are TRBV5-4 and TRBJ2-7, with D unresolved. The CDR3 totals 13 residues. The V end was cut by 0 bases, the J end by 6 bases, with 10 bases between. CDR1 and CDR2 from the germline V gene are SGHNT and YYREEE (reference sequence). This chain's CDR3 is CASSLDGSGEQYF. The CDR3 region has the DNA TGTGCCAGCAGCTTGGACGGATCAGGCGAGCAGTACTTC.

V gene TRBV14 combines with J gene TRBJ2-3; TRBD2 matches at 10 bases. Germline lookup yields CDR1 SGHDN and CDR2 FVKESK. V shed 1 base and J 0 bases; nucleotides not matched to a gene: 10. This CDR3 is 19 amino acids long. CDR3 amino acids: CASSQARAGGPRSTDTQYF. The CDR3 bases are TGTGCCAGCAGCCAAGCACGAGCGGGAGGGCCTCGCAGCACAGATACGCAGTATTTT.

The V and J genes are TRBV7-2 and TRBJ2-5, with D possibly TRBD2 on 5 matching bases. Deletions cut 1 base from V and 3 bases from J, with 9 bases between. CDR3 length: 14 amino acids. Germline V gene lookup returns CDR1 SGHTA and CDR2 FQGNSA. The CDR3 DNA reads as TGTGCCAGCAGCTTAGGCGGGTTCAAAGAGACCCAGTACTTC. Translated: CASSLGGFKETQYF.

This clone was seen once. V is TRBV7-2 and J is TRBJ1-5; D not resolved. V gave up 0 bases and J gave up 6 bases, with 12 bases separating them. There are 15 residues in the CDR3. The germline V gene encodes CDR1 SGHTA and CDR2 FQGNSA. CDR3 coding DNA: TGTGCCAGCAGCTTAGCGGTGGCAGGAACTCAGCCCCAGCATTTT. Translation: CASSLAVAGTQPQHF.

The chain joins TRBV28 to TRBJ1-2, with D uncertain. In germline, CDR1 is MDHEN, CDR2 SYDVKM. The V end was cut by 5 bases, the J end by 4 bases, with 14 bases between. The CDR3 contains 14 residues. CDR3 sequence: CASSLSAALYGYTF. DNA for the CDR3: TGTGCCAGCAGTCTCTCAGCGGCCCTCTATGGCTACACCTTC.